The 5 T cell receptor beta chains listed next were all sequenced from one sample in a study of T-cell reconstitution after alpha-beta-depleted transplantation in children. TCRbeta library construction was performed incorporating unique molecular identifiers. TCRdb re-analysed the PCR reads in MiXCR, keeping a single row per CDR3 protein. The repertoire has a few hundred thousand distinct CDR3 sequences, about 24% of them found once; the top ten carry about 5%. The sample in question was PBMCs, mostly from graft donor cells, obtained 360 days after TCRalphabeta/CD19-depleted stem cell transplant. These receptors originate from a female patient aged 2 to 10 who had a stem cell transplant for congenital amegakaryocytic thrombocytopenia, so the T cells may come from the graft donor.

V and J are TRBV5-1 and TRBJ1-1, with a possible D match to TRBD1 (5 bases). The CDR3 covers 13 residues. V dropped 4 bases and J dropped 7 bases, with 14 bases sitting between them. Germline CDR1 reads SGHRS; CDR2 reads YFSETQ. The CDR3 here is CASSRLGTVEAFF. The CDR3 bases are TGCGCCAGCAGCCGACTTGGGACGGTTGAAGCTTTCTTT.

The chain recombines TRBV20-1 with TRBJ2-7; D may be TRBD2 (5 bases). CDR3 length equals 11 residues. V was trimmed by 0 bases and J by 6 bases, leaving 6 bases between them. CDR1 and CDR2 from the germline V gene are DFQATT and SNEGSKA (reference sequence). CDR3 DNA: TGCAGTGCTAGAGATCTAGCCGAGCAGTACTTC. Its translation: CSARDLAEQYF.

This chain links TRBV7-8 with TRBJ2-1; D is perhaps TRBD2 (6 bases). CDR1 and CDR2 from the germline V gene are SGHVS and FQNEAQ. Trimming stripped 4 bases from V and 4 bases from J, with 17 bases between. This CDR3 contains 16 residues. This CDR3 reads CASSSTLLARYNEQFF. The DNA of the CDR3 is TGTGCCAGCAGCTCTACCCTGCTAGCGCGTTACAATGAGCAGTTCTTC.

This clonotype was picked up a small number of times. CDR3 loop: CASSLKPNQPQHF. CDR3 coding DNA: TGTGCCAGCAGTTTAAAACCCAATCAGCCCCAGCATTTT. The V call is TRBV28, the J call TRBJ1-5; D remains unclear. The germline CDR1 and CDR2 sequences are MDHEN and SYDVKM. The CDR3 extends over 13 amino acids. The V and J ends lost 2 bases and 3 bases respectively, with 5 bases between them.

This clonotype was seen more than once but under ten times. V is TRBV4-2 and J is TRBJ2-5; D possibly corresponds to TRBD1 (5 bases). The V and J ends lost 0 bases and 4 bases respectively, with 9 bases between them. The CDR3 sequence is 14 residues long. Germline V gene sequence: CDR1 LGHNA, CDR2 YNFKEQ. The CDR3 nucleotides are TGTGCCAGCAGCCAAGATCCAGGGTCAGAGACCCAGTACTTC. This codes for CASSQDPGSETQYF.